These T cell receptor beta chains were read from a single sample in a study of cytomegalovirus exposure and HLA in healthy donors. Profiled with immunoSEQ multiplex PCR; TCRdb holds only in-frame clones, not every one. The table lists about 110,000 clones, roughly 89% of them singletons. Sequences were obtained from PBMCs. The receptors come from a woman aged 18-29 years in good health and CMV-seronegative. CDR3s include the opening cysteine and the closing phenylalanine or tryptophan. The D gene is left open where the match is weak. The listing skips clone size in some rows; elsewhere it reads once, few, many or a size class.

D gene	J gene	V gene	clone size	CDR3 DNA	CDR3 protein
.	TRBJ1-2	TRBV28	.	TGTGCCAGCCGAGGGGGACCTGGACCTGAGAGGGGACCTAACTATGGCTACACCTTC	CASRGGPGPERGPNYGYTF
.	TRBJ1-6	TRBV5-6	once	TGTGCCAGCTCCCACGGACGGGGGGCCCCGAGTAAATTCTCACCCCTCCACTTT	CASSHGRGAPSKFSPLHF
.	TRBJ2-1	TRBV6-5	.	TGTGCCAGCAGTTACGGCGGGACCTCCTACAATGAGCAGTTCTTC	CASSYGGTSYNEQFF
.	TRBJ1-5	TRBV28	.	TGTGCCAGCAGCGTAGGGACATTACATCAGCCCCAGCATTTT	CASSVGTLHQPQHF
.	TRBJ1-5	TRBV28	.	TGTGCCAGCAGTCTGGGGCTACGCGATCAGCCCCAGCATTTT	CASSLGLRDQPQHF
.	TRBJ2-6	TRBV7-9	.	TGTGCCAGCAGCTTGAGGAGGGCTGGGGCCAACGTCCTGACTTTC	CASSLRRAGANVLTF
.	TRBJ2-7	TRBV6-6	.	TGTGCCAGCAGTTACTCCTGGGGCGAAGACGAGCAGTACTTC	CASSYSWGEDEQYF
.	TRBJ2-1	TRBV5-8	few	TGTGCCAGCAGCACCACTAGTTACAATGAGCAGTTCTTC	CASSTTSYNEQFF
.	TRBJ1-1	TRBV11-3	.	TGTGCCAGCAGCTTTGCCGGGAACACTGAAGCTTTCTTT	CASSFAGNTEAFF
TRBD2	TRBJ2-1	TRBV9	.	TGTGCCAGCAGCCCGACTAGCTTGGGTGAGCAGTTCTTC	CASSPTSLGEQFF
.	TRBJ2-7	TRBV29-1	.	TGCAGCGTTGTCAGTACTCCGGGGGTCGAGCAGTACTTC	CSVVSTPGVEQYF
.	TRBJ1-3	TRBV5-1	once	TGCGCCAGCAGCTTGGGGTTTAGCTCTGGAAACACCATATATTTT	CASSLGFSSGNTIYF
.	TRBJ2-1	TRBV30	.	TGTGCCTGCACCAGCGGCGGGAATTACAATGAGCAGTTCTTC	CACTSGGNYNEQFF
.	TRBJ2-7	TRBV5-5	.	TGTGCCAGCAGAAGGGACACCGGCTCCTACGAGCAGTACTTC	CASRRDTGSYEQYF
.	TRBJ2-2	TRBV9	.	TGTGCCAGCAGCGTATATGGAGATCGGAACACCGGGGAGCTGTTTTTT	CASSVYGDRNTGELFF
.	TRBJ2-7	TRBV6-5	once	TGTGCCAGCAGTTACCCAACAGGGGAGCAGTACTTC	CASSYPTGEQYF
TRBD1	TRBJ2-2	TRBV9	.	TGTGCCAGCAGCGCCTGGACAGGTCAAAACACCGGGGAGCTGTTTTTT	CASSAWTGQNTGELFF
.	TRBJ1-2	TRBV25-1	.	TGTGCCAGCAGGGGGCAGGCACACTATGGCTACACCTTC	CASRGQAHYGYTF
TRBD1	TRBJ2-5	TRBV27	once	TGTGCCAGCAGTTGGACAGGGACACAAGAGACCCAGTACTTC	CASSWTGTQETQYF
.	TRBJ1-4	TRBV18	.	TGTGCCAGCTCACCCGAACCGGAGGGGTCAACTAATGAAAAACTGTTTTTT	CASSPEPEGSTNEKLFF
TRBD1	TRBJ2-1	TRBV25-1	.	TGTGCCAGCAGTTTTCAGGGGGCCTACAATGAGCAGTTCTTC	CASSFQGAYNEQFF
TRBD1	TRBJ1-5	TRBV19	.	TGTGCCAGTGAGGATGGAACAGGGGTACGCAATCAGCCCCAGCATTTT	CASEDGTGVRNQPQHF
.	TRBJ1-2	TRBV7-2	once	TGTGCCAGCAGCTCCTCCTATGGCTACACCTTC	CASSSSYGYTF
.	TRBJ1-2	TRBV7-9	once	TGTGCCAGCAGCCCAGGGGAGGGAGGCTACACCTTC	CASSPGEGGYTF
.	TRBJ2-5	TRBV2	.	TGTGCCAGCAGCCGGGACTCTAACCAAGAGACCCAGTACTTC	CASSRDSNQETQYF
.	TRBJ2-1	TRBV6-5	once	TGTGCCAGCAGTTACCCCGGGAGAATCGGAAACAATGAGCAGTTCTTC	CASSYPGRIGNNEQFF
.	TRBJ1-1	TRBV27	once	TGTGCCAGCAGTTTCAGGGGCCCGAACACTGAAGCTTTCTTT	CASSFRGPNTEAFF
.	TRBJ2-1	TRBV5-1	once	TGCGCCAGCAGCCTCTTACAGGGCCCTGGTGATCAGTTCTTC	CASSLLQGPGDQFF
TRBD1	TRBJ2-1	TRBV5-5	.	TGTGCCAGCAGCTGGACAGGCCAGGATGAGCAGTTCTTC	CASSWTGQDEQFF
TRBD1	TRBJ2-5	TRBV28	.	TGTGCCAGCAGGTCCACCGGGACAGGGGTTAAGGAGACCCAGTACTTC	CASRSTGTGVKETQYF
.	TRBJ2-2	TRBV28	.	TGTGCCAGCAATACCCAGGGTCGCGGGGAGCTGTTTTTT	CASNTQGRGELFF
TRBD2	TRBJ2-1	TRBV25-1	.	TGTGCCAGCAGTGTAGCGGGGGACGCTCTAGGTGAGCAGTTCTTC	CASSVAGDALGEQFF
TRBD2	TRBJ2-2	TRBV28	once	TGTGCCAGCAGCACGGGACTAGCGGGAGGGAACACCGGGGAGCTGTTTTTT	CASSTGLAGGNTGELFF
TRBD1	TRBJ2-7	TRBV4-3	.	TGCGCCAGCAGCCAAGATTTACAGGGGACGCAAGAGCAGTACTTC	CASSQDLQGTQEQYF
TRBD2	TRBJ2-1	TRBV10-2	.	TGCGCCAGCACAACTGATTTGACTAGCGGAGCGGCGGGGCACAATGAGCAGTTCTTC	CASTTDLTSGAAGHNEQFF
.	TRBJ2-7	TRBV28	.	TGTGCCAGCACCATTCCCTCCCGGGACGAGCAGTACTTC	CASTIPSRDEQYF
.	TRBJ1-5	TRBV30	few	TGTGCCTGGAGTGTTCCGAATCAGCCCCAGCATTTT	CAWSVPNQPQHF
TRBD2	TRBJ2-7	TRBV27	.	TGTGCCAGCAGTACAATAGCGGGGGGGTCCTACGAGCAGTACTTC	CASSTIAGGSYEQYF
TRBD2	TRBJ2-2	TRBV5-1	.	TGCGCCAGCAGCTTGTTCCAAGCGGGGGGGCCAGCTTACACCGGGGAGCTGTTTTTT	CASSLFQAGGPAYTGELFF
.	TRBJ1-6	TRBV2	.	TGTGCCAGCAGTGAACAGGTTACGGGGAATTCACCCCTCCACTTT	CASSEQVTGNSPLHF
.	TRBJ1-6	TRBV2	once	TGTGCCAGCAGTGAAACAGTCAGGGTGGCCCTCCACTTT	CASSETVRVALHF
.	TRBJ2-7	TRBV7-2	once	TGTGCCAGCAGCCGACAAAGGGACACCGCCTACGAGCAGTACTTC	CASSRQRDTAYEQYF
TRBD2	TRBJ2-1	TRBV27	.	TGTGCCAGCAATGGGGGGACCTCGGGAGGGCTGTTCTTC	CASNGGTSGGLFF
TRBD1	TRBJ1-1	TRBV4-3	.	TGCGCCAGCAGCCAAGATCAGGGGACAGTTGAAGCTTTCTTT	CASSQDQGTVEAFF
.	TRBJ1-5	TRBV6-5	.	TGTGCCAGCAGTCCCGGACAGACGGGCCAGCCCCAGCATTTT	CASSPGQTGQPQHF
.	TRBJ2-3	TRBV7-9	.	TGTGCCTTGAGGGGGGGCGATCTAGATACGCAGTATTTT	CALRGGDLDTQYF
.	TRBJ2-7	TRBV7-9	.	TGTGCCAGCAGCCCGCGCGATTTGGGGGGAGCCCTCGAGCAGTACTTC	CASSPRDLGGALEQYF
TRBD1	TRBJ1-2	TRBV5-1	.	TGCGCCAGCAGCCTTGGACAGGGAGGAGATGGCTACACCTTC	CASSLGQGGDGYTF
TRBD1	TRBJ2-7	TRBV29-1	once	TGCAGCGCCGGACAGGGATCGGCCTACGAGCAGTACTTC	CSAGQGSAYEQYF
TRBD1	TRBJ2-7	TRBV7-9	.	TGTGCCAGCAGCTTAGTAGGAAGGACAGGGTACTACGAGCAGTACTTC	CASSLVGRTGYYEQYF
.	TRBJ1-1	TRBV4-2	.	TGTGCCAGCAGCCAAGTTCAGGACTACACTGAAGCTTTCTTT	CASSQVQDYTEAFF
.	TRBJ1-3	TRBV28	once	TGTGCCAGCAAGGGAGGAGGGATCTCTGGAAACACCATATATTTT	CASKGGGISGNTIYF
.	TRBJ2-3	TRBV27	.	TGTGCCAGCAGTCAGGGACTTTCTCCCACAGATACGCAGTATTTT	CASSQGLSPTDTQYF
.	TRBJ1-6	TRBV4-1	few	TGCGCCAGCAGCCAATCGCGGGGGGATACACCCCTCCACTTT	CASSQSRGDTPLHF
.	TRBJ1-2	TRBV5-6	.	TGTGCCAGCAGCCTTGGGTCGGGGGGCTATGGCTACACCTTC	CASSLGSGGYGYTF